The subject of this entry is one T cell receptor beta chain. Its antigen is not identified. The sample belongs to a study of cytomegalovirus exposure and HLA in healthy donors. Study-level results: Whilst most TCR sequences proved rare, a subset of public TCRs occurred across many donors.

The germline V gene has CDR1 MGHRA and CDR2 YSYEKL. The CDR3 contains 15 residues. V lost 1 base and J lost 5, with 14 bases in between. With 60 Vbeta and 13 Jbeta primers, the PCR was carried out. The protocol was immunoSEQ multiplex PCR, while the TCRdb copy is restricted to in-frame clones and leaves out a portion. The sample consists of 150,000 to 200,000 clones, over 75% of them appearing once. The specimen was PBMCs. The chain uses TRBV4-1 and TRBJ1-1; D possibly corresponds to TRBD1 (5 bases). This sequence originates from a woman aged 30 to 39 in good health and CMV-seronegative. The CDR3 region has the DNA TGCGCCAGCAGCCAAGGGCATGGGGAGGGGACTGAAGCTTTCTTT. It codes for CASSQGHGEGTEAFF.